This T cell receptor (beta chain) was profiled in a study of shared clonotypes between healthy human individuals. Overall study findings and caveats: Non-shared clonotypes were found to have lower generation probabilities than the clonotypes that were shared by all four of the sorted-subset donors.

CDR1 and CDR2 (germline): MGHRA, YSYEKL. The germline V and J ends were trimmed by 0 bases and 3 bases, with 9 bases remaining between them. CDR3 length: 14 amino acids. Details on this clone: Its target is not known.

Several immunoSEQ 96-well plates shared each subset's DNA, each plate a replicate. Profiling relied on immunoSEQ multiplex PCR, and the TCRdb table lists in-frame clones only, not all of them. Here the sample spans about 2.4 million clones, 85% to 95% being singletons. The sequenced material came from naive CD4+ T cells sorted from blood. Subset indicated: CD45RA+ positively selected. The TCR originated in a young man in good health. This chain links TRBV4-1 with TRBJ2-7, with D possibly being TRBD2 (5 bases). DNA for the CDR3: TGCGCCAGCAGCCAAGACGGACTCGACTACGAGCAGTACTTC. This codes for CASSQDGLDYEQYF.